This T cell receptor beta chain was documented in a study of memory CD4+ T cells and cytomegalovirus serostatus. Across the study: Healthy Belgian adult donors included nine or ten CMV-positive and some 24 CMV-negative people.

Here immunoSEQ multiplex PCR was the method, and the copy in TCRdb shows in-frame clones only, minus some. The sample has about 60,000 clones; over 70% are singletons. Worth noting for this clone: Antigen specificity is unknown.

Single viable CD3+CD4+CD8-CD45RO+ cells were sorted as the memory CD4+ T cells. CMV serostatus came from serum IgG against pp150, pp28, p38, p52. Positive selection with CD4 microbeads enriched total CD4+ T cells. Broader study findings: CMV serostatus prediction reached median AUC approximately 0.95, or 0.91 with US-trained model.

Trimming removed 7 bases from V and 7 bases from J; junction bases left unmatched: 7. Germline V gene sequence: CDR1 LNHDA, CDR2 SQIVND (reference sequence). CDR3 length equals 15 residues. The clonotype was recovered from an adult in good health and CMV-seronegative. Some clones in this sample may be carry-over from other donors' samples. This chain connects TRBV19 to TRBJ1-6; TRBD1 matches 10 bases. The material sequenced was memory CD4+ T cells from blood. The CDR3 is CASKDRGLFNSPLHF. DNA of the CDR3: TGTGCCAGTAAAGACAGGGGGCTTTTCAATTCACCCCTCCACTTT.